This entry describes one T cell receptor beta chain. The controls, all healthy donors, were matched for age and sex. TEMRA cells were FACS-enriched, and CD8+ and CD4+ T cells were isolated negatively. The entry originates in a study of CD8 T cells in Susac syndrome. The CDR3 is 15 amino acids. The ends lost 5 bases at V and 5 bases at J; junction bases unmatched: 6. CDR1 is ENHRY and CDR2 is SYGVKD in the germline V gene. The RNA input was 0.5 to 1 ug, and it was reverse transcribed with random hexamers. An immunoSEQ multiplex PCR amplified TCR beta CDR3 over 54 Vbeta and 13 Jbeta. Via MiXCR, TCRdb re-called the immunoSEQ multiplex PCR reads, giving one row per CDR3 protein. Among about 110,000 distinct CDR3 sequences listed, 95% to 98% were seen once.

Sample: CD4+ T cells from PBMCs. This receptor was obtained from a human donor in good health. This rearrangement joins TRBV10-3 to TRBJ2-7; TRBD2 agrees at 13 bases. CDR3: CAISKEGLAGDEQYF. The CDR3 nucleotides are TGTGCCATCAGTAAGGAAGGACTAGCGGGGGACGAGCAGTACTTC.